This T cell receptor beta chain was found in a study of beta chain features in type 1 diabetes (dated by TCRdb to the late 2010s). Regarding the complete study: Mean age, gender distribution, total cell number and subset yield did not differ between patients and healthy donors. Whereas all 30 or so donors provided naive and central memory subsets, regulatory and stem cell-like memory subsets were isolated from just 8 patients and roughly eight healthy donors. The study compared TCRB repertoires of sorted circulating CD4+ T cell subsets between recently diagnosed type 1 diabetes patients and matched healthy donors. A total of around 110,000,000 sorted cells were examined across all samples, and RNA yield correlated strongly with the number of cells per subset.

Note on this clone: Its target antigen remains unknown. No per-base quality is available; no much larger clone lies one base away.

The entire isolated RNA was reverse transcribed using the High Capacity cDNA Reverse Transcription Kit, and thus expressed TCRB transcripts were sequenced. Naive, central memory and regulatory T cell samples underwent deep immunoSEQ sequencing, averaging about 3.57 million total reads per sample. Sorted cells were lysed in RLT buffer and RNA was extracted with DNase-treated RNeasy Micro or Mini kits, depending on cell number. Each cell subset was processed on its own to prevent cross-contamination, while patient and healthy donor samples were processed together. The immunoSEQ multiplex PCR was used to amplify TCRB sequences from cDNA, generating 87-bp fragments that spanned the CDR3 region. Sequencing of the amplicons was done on the Illumina HiSeq platform. Concerning the study's data processing: PCR bias was computationally corrected using synthetic template baselines, reads within Hamming distance 2 were collapsed, and singletons that could not be merged were discarded. Reads were aligned against IMGT so that V, D and J genes, CDR3 length and insertions or deletions at six rearrangement sites could be assigned. Within each subset, clonotype counts were normalized to sorted cell number, and only after that were true diversity and Gini coefficients computed with the tcR R package. The overlap coefficient, calculated on TCRB nucleotide sequences, was used to measure repertoire sharing. TCRdb provides this immuneACCESS table in a form limited to in-frame rearrangements. Some clones are lacking; in checked studies, under half of them reflect an unresolved V gene, and why the rest are absent is not known. D and trimming were read from the DNA, whereas the V and J calls and clone size are those reported in that table. The sample includes around 340,000 clones, with around 9.3% observed a single time. The ten largest make up over 0.95% of the sample.

Each donor gave one peripheral blood draw, averaging around 120 mL, which was collected into heparinised tubes. A BD FACSAria II and a panel including CD45RO, CCR7, CD25, CD127, CD95 and CD27 were used to sort naive, central memory, regulatory and stem cell-like memory CD4+ T cells. Every sorted population had a purity above 98%. PBMCs were isolated immediately by Lymphoprep density gradient centrifugation and stained directly without culture. Samples were stained and sorted in pairs, with one healthy donor and one patient per experiment, so that batch effects were minimized. Trimming at the junction amounts to 4 bases on V and 2 bases on J, and the germline ends lie 10 bases apart. Per the germline V gene, LGHNT is the CDR1 and FRNRAP is the CDR2. Reading from cysteine to phenylalanine, the CDR3 counts 14 amino acids. Only the CDR3 region is kept as DNA, spanning 42 bases read in frame from base 1.

What the research found in general, with its limitations: Because cDNA was sequenced instead of genomic DNA, activated cells with high expression could be over-represented, although the groups did not differ in activation or CD3 levels. PCR may preferentially amplify shorter templates, but because patient and control samples were amplified and corrected together, any resulting skew would affect both groups equally. HLA sub-analyses involved small numbers of individuals, so any influence of HLA type on TCRB rearrangement remained unresolved. At VDJ recombination sites, type 1 diabetes patients had fewer insertions and more deleted nucleotides, which implies abnormalities in thymic rearrangement. A moderate but significant shortening of TCRB CDR3 length was observed in type 1 diabetes patients in all four CD4+ subsets. Naive, central memory and regulatory TCRB repertoires appeared to be more similar among patients than among healthy donors.

This chain is built from TRBV12-5 and TRBJ2-3, with the D segment identity uncertain. The TCR sequence derives from a man aged 25-45 years with type 1 diabetes. Material: central memory CD4+ T cells from blood. CDR3 sequence: CASGSLQPTDTQYF. The nucleotides are TGTGCTAGTGGTTCACTTCAACCCACAGATACGCAGTATTTT.